Included here is one TCR beta chain sequence, with context. Trimming took off 4 bases at V and 0 bases at J, with 10 bases between the two ends. The CDR3 is 16 residues long. The V gene's germline CDR1 is SNHLY and CDR2 FYNNEI. These data originate in a study of cytomegalovirus exposure and HLA in healthy donors. Produced via immunoSEQ multiplex PCR; TCRdb's table is partial and in-frame only. The sample has about 140,000 clones, about 94% seen once. The specimen sequenced was PBMCs. The source is a man between 18 and 35 years old in good health and CMV-seropositive. This rearrangement joins TRBV2 to TRBJ2-6; a possible D gene is TRBD1 (5 bases). The CDR3 sequence: CASSADRNSGANVLTF. CDR3 sequence (DNA): TGTGCCAGCAGTGCAGACAGAAACTCTGGGGCCAACGTCCTGACTTTC.